The 28 T cell receptor beta chains presented below share a single source sample, sequenced in a study of blood T cell repertoires in COVID-19. Libraries were prepared by immunoSEQ multiplex PCR; TCRdb keeps only in-frame clonotypes and omits some of them. The data show about 120,000 clones, about 80% seen once. The sample comprised peripheral blood. The origin of the receptors is a woman of 80 years or more with acute or convalescent COVID-19.

The V call is TRBV6-5, the J call TRBJ1-6; D not resolved. This CDR3 contains 12 residues. Germline-derived CDR1 and CDR2 are MNHEY and SVGAGI. The ends were cut back, 8 bases at V and 9 bases at J, with 11 bases in the middle. CDR3 bases: TGTGCCAGCTGCGGGCCTCGTTCACCCCTCCACTTT. This encodes CASCGPRSPLHF.

About this clone: In the same sample, other DNA sequences code for this CDR3. The chain uses TRBV27 and TRBJ1-1, with 7 bases that match TRBD1. CDR3 length: 13 residues. The germline V gene has CDR1 MNHEY and CDR2 SMNVEV (reference sequence). J lost 4 bases, V lost 1 base, and 0 bases had no gene match. Here the CDR3 DNA reads TGTGCCAGCAGTTTATACAGGGGCACTGAAGCTTTCTTT. Its protein product is CASSLYRGTEAFF.

This rearrangement joins TRBV27 to TRBJ1-5, with no clear D. The CDR3 sequence is 13 residues long. Germline V gene sequence: CDR1 MNHEY, CDR2 SMNVEV (reference sequence). Trimming pared 5 bases from V and 7 bases from J, leaving 12 bases between. CDR3 nucleotide sequence: TGTGCCAGCAGTGCCCTGTTGCAGCAGCCCCAGCATTTT. Amino acid sequence: CASSALLQQPQHF.

The V call is TRBV5-4, the J call TRBJ2-3, with D maybe TRBD2 (5 bases). Per germline, CDR1 SGHNT and CDR2 YYREEE (reference sequence). V was pared by 1 base and J by 2 bases, with 8 bases between. The CDR3 sequence is 14 residues long. The CDR3 sequence: CASSLTRYTDTQYF. The CDR3 DNA reads TGTGCCAGCAGCTTGACTAGATACACAGATACGCAGTATTTT.

The chain couples TRBV30 to TRBJ1-6; a weak D match, TRBD1 (6 bases). The germline V gene has CDR1 GTSNPN and CDR2 SVGIG (reference sequence). Trimming took 3 bases from V and 10 from J, leaving 13 bases between them. CDR3 length: 13 residues. The CDR3 region is CAWRPQGRSPLHF. CDR3 DNA sequence: TGTGCCTGGAGACCACAGGGCCGCTCACCCCTCCACTTT.

The chain links TRBV29-1 to TRBJ1-5, with TRBD1 matching over 8 bases. Per the germline V gene, CDR1 is SQVTM and CDR2 is ANQGSEA. The CDR3 has 14 amino acids. The V segment lost 4 bases and the J segment 1 base; nucleotides outside the gene matches: 3. For the CDR3, the DNA is TGCAGCGTTGCACAGGGGGAAAGCAATCAGCCCCAGCATTTT. As protein: CSVAQGESNQPQHF.

The genes are TRBV7-2 and TRBJ2-3, with TRBD1 identical over 7 bases. CDR3 length: 15 residues. In germline, CDR1 is SGHTA, CDR2 FQGNSA. Unmatched junction bases numbered 7, after V lost 5 bases and J lost 2 bases. The CDR3 DNA reads as TGTGCCAGCAGCCTAACAGGGGTGAACACAGATACGCAGTATTTT. Protein sequence: CASSLTGVNTDTQYF.

The rearrangement uses TRBV6-1 and TRBJ1-3; a weak D match, TRBD1 (5 bases). The CDR3 covers 16 residues. Germline-derived CDR1 and CDR2 are MNHNS and SASEGT. V lost 4 bases to trimming and J lost 6 bases, with 19 bases between them. In DNA, the CDR3 is TGTGCCAGCAGTGTAGAACCAGGGTTTTTTCCAAACACCATATATTTT. Protein product: CASSVEPGFFPNTIYF.

Many counts were recorded for this clone. The chain links TRBV5-1 to TRBJ2-2; D not resolved. The CDR3 covers 15 residues. CDR1 is SGHRS, CDR2 YFSETQ, per germline. With 1 base removed from V and 1 base from J, the gap between germline ends came to 8 bases. The CDR3 nucleotides are TGCGCCAGCAGCTTGCGTCCAGGGAACACCGGGGAGCTGTTTTTT. Amino acids: CASSLRPGNTGELFF.

The chain has TRBV4-1 and TRBJ1-4; D is unclear. The length of the CDR3 is 15 residues. Germline CDR1 MGHRA, CDR2 YSYEKL. V was pared by 0 bases and J by 2 bases, with 7 bases between. This CDR3 is CASSQDWRTNEKLFF. The CDR3 DNA reads as TGCGCCAGCAGCCAAGATTGGAGGACTAATGAAAAACTGTTTTTT.

CDR3: CASSPRRVTGANTGELFF. The CDR3 DNA reads TGTGCCAGCTCACCGAGGAGGGTGACTGGCGCGAACACCGGGGAGCTGTTTTTT. The gene calls are TRBV18 and TRBJ2-2, with D possibly TRBD2 on 6 matching bases. Germline CDR1 reads KGHSH; CDR2 reads LQKENI. CDR3 length: 18 amino acids. V was cut by 3 bases and J by 0 bases, with 17 bases left in between.

J is TRBJ2-3 and V is TRBV12-2; the D call in the table, TRBD2, was not verified against the DNA. TRBV12-2 constitutes a pseudogene. This CDR3 has 16 residues. The CDR3 region is CASRSRTSGGGDTQYF. In DNA form, the CDR3 reads TGTGCAAGTCGCTCCCGGACTAGCGGGGGTGGGGATACGCAGTATTTT.

The V and J genes are TRBV7-2 and TRBJ2-1; 7 bases map to TRBD2. The CDR3 is made up of 16 amino acids. In germline, CDR1 is SGHTA, CDR2 FQGNSA. V was pared by 5 bases and J by 2 bases, with 9 bases of the junction left unmatched. CDR3 region: CASSPSRAGTYNEQFF. As DNA, the CDR3 is TGTGCCAGCAGCCCATCCCGAGCGGGGACCTACAATGAGCAGTTCTTC.

DNA of the CDR3: TGTGCCAGCAGCCCTAACTGGGCGGGAGGGTATGCAGATACGCAGTATTTT. It yields the protein CASSPNWAGGYADTQYF. The V and J genes are TRBV7-9 and TRBJ2-3; 9 bases fit TRBD2. CDR1 and CDR2 from the germline V gene are SEHNR and FQNEAQ (reference sequence). V lost 5 bases to trimming and J lost 4 bases; unmatched junction nucleotides: 13. This CDR3 is built from 17 residues.

The rearrangement uses TRBV7-2 and TRBJ2-7, with 9 bases identical to TRBD2. The CDR3 consists of 16 residues. Per the germline V gene, CDR1 is SGHTA and CDR2 is FQGNSA. V trimming: 1 base; J trimming: 4 bases; junction bases outside the gene matches: 8. CDR3 in amino acids: CASSLVGGRARYEQYF. The CDR3 nucleotides are TGTGCCAGCAGCTTAGTCGGCGGGAGGGCGAGGTACGAGCAGTACTTC.

The genes are TRBV6-5 and TRBJ1-6; TRBD1 is a possible D gene (5 bases). CDR3 length equals 13 residues. Germline loops: CDR1 MNHEY, CDR2 SVGAGI. V was trimmed by 6 bases and J by 10 bases, leaving 13 bases between them. The CDR3, as DNA: TGTGCCAGCAGACGTCAGGGTCGATCACCCCTCCACTTT. Translated: CASRRQGRSPLHF.

The chain joins TRBV5-1 to TRBJ1-5; the D is unclear. Trimming took off 3 bases at V and 3 bases at J, with 7 bases between the two ends. This CDR3 contains 13 residues. Germline values: CDR1 SGHRS, CDR2 YFSETQ. The CDR3 region is CASSSFPNQPQHF. CDR3 in DNA: TGCGCCAGCAGCTCCTTCCCCAATCAGCCCCAGCATTTT.

This chain uses TRBV4-1 with TRBJ2-5; possibly TRBD2 for D (6 bases). CDR1 and CDR2 from the germline V gene are MGHRA and YSYEKL. V was cut by 1 base and J by 2 bases, with 8 bases left in between. This CDR3 contains 14 residues. CDR3 sequence reads: CASSQGGVQETQYF. In DNA form, the CDR3 reads TGCGCCAGCAGCCAAGGGGGGGTTCAAGAGACCCAGTACTTC.

The chain is built from TRBV7-2 and TRBJ2-3; the match to TRBD2 covers 8 bases. The CDR3 covers 14 residues. The V segment lost 5 bases and the J segment 4 bases; nucleotides outside the gene matches: 5. Germline V gene data show CDR1 as SGHTA and CDR2 as FQGNSA. The CDR3 here is CASSPGLEADTQYF. As DNA, the CDR3 is TGTGCCAGCAGCCCGGGACTAGAGGCAGATACGCAGTATTTT.

V usage is TRBV28 and J usage is TRBJ1-3; possibly TRBD1 for D (5 bases). The germline V gene encodes CDR1 MDHEN and CDR2 SYDVKM. This CDR3 comprises 12 residues. V dropped 2 bases and J dropped 11 bases, with 10 bases sitting between them. CDR3 sequence: CASSLRQFPIYF. The CDR3 bases are TGTGCCAGCAGTTTAAGACAGTTCCCCATATATTTT.

This chain connects TRBV27 to TRBJ1-6, with 9 bases that match TRBD1. This CDR3 has 17 amino acids. V shed 2 bases, J shed 3 bases, and the junction held 5 bases outside the gene matches. The V gene's germline CDR1 is MNHEY and CDR2 SMNVEV (reference sequence). CDR3 nucleotides: TGTGCCAGCAGTTTAAGGGCGGGACAGGGCTATAATTCACCCCTCCACTTT. As protein: CASSLRAGQGYNSPLHF.

V gene TRBV30 combines with J gene TRBJ2-7; 7 bases match TRBD2. The V segment lost 7 bases and the J segment 6 bases; nucleotides outside the gene matches: 9. The CDR3 runs to 12 residues. CDR1 and CDR2 (germline): GTSNPN, SVGIG (reference sequence). In DNA form, the CDR3 reads TGTGCCTTGGAGCGGGAAGCCCCCGAGCAGTACTTC. Protein: CALEREAPEQYF.

This clone was seen a single time. The CDR3 DNA reads TGTGCCAGCAGCTTAGATCGGTACAATGAGCAGTTCTTC. The encoded protein is CASSLDRYNEQFF. The chain combines TRBV7-2 with TRBJ2-1; unclear D gene. The V end was cut by 1 base, the J end by 4 bases, with 5 bases between. CDR3 length equals 13 residues. Germline V lookup: CDR1 SGHTA, CDR2 FQGNSA.

The chain joins TRBV6-1 to TRBJ2-2, with D unresolved. The ends were cut back, 2 bases at V and 4 bases at J, with 8 bases in the middle. The CDR3 is 14 amino acids. The germline gives CDR1 MNHNS, CDR2 SASEGT. The CDR3 sequence: CASSERRLTGELFF. In DNA form, the CDR3 reads TGTGCCAGCAGTGAACGTAGACTCACCGGGGAGCTGTTTTTT.

The rearrangement uses TRBV7-8 and TRBJ1-4; 7 bases line up with TRBD1. CDR1 and CDR2 (germline): SGHVS, FQNEAQ. With 3 bases clipped from V and 0 bases from J, the junction kept 4 bases outside the gene matches. CDR3 length: 16 amino acids. The DNA for the CDR3 is TGTGCCAGCAGCTTCGACAGGGCCGCAACTAATGAAAAACTGTTTTTT. This codes for CASSFDRAATNEKLFF.

The J gene is TRBJ1-5, the V gene TRBV6-6; TRBD1 is a possible D gene (6 bases). Germline-derived CDR1 and CDR2 are MNHNY and SVGAGI (reference sequence). The CDR3 covers 14 residues. Between the trimmed V and J ends, which lost 5 bases and 3 bases, there was a span of 11 bases. The chain's CDR3 is CASSADRSNQPQHF. CDR3 nucleotide sequence: TGTGCCAGCAGTGCGGACAGATCCAATCAGCCCCAGCATTTT.

The J gene is TRBJ2-5, the V gene TRBV5-1; TRBD2 is a possible D gene (5 bases). Germline lookup yields CDR1 SGHRS and CDR2 YFSETQ. The CDR3 sequence is 15 residues long. The V gene lost 1 base and the J gene lost 5 bases, with 15 bases spanning the gap. CDR3 bases: TGCGCCAGCAGCTTGAACACAGCGAGAGGGGAGACCCAGTACTTC. This translates into CASSLNTARGETQYF.

The chain couples TRBV5-1 to TRBJ2-2, with D possibly matching TRBD1 (6 bases). The V end was cut by 1 base, the J end by 4 bases, with 17 bases between. The germline V gene has CDR1 SGHRS and CDR2 YFSETQ. The CDR3 covers 17 residues. CDR3 protein: CASSLLSGAVGTGELFF. The CDR3 DNA reads as TGCGCCAGCAGCTTGTTGTCAGGGGCAGTGGGCACCGGGGAGCTGTTTTTT.